This T cell receptor beta chain was found in a study of shared clonotypes between healthy human individuals (dated by TCRdb to 2018 to 2020). Regarding the research as a whole: The cohort included three men and a couple of women between 18 and 49 years of age. For each donor, three plates each were used for CD4 naive and CD4 memory, two plates were used for CD8 naive, and one plate was used for CD8 memory. To estimate repertoire size and how much clonotype sharing occurs between individuals, the study deeply sequenced the blood TCR repertoires of about five healthy adults. Between about 0.85 and 8.9 billion PBMCs per donor were obtained by leukapheresis. To increase sequencing depth and limit assay-specific biases, different laboratories used diverse techniques to prepare libraries and sequence TCR repertoires. General study outcomes and caveats: Estimated clonotype richness was generally larger for naive than for memory subsets. Higher generation probabilities were observed for clonotypes shared by all four sorted-subset donors than for non-shared clonotypes. Only blood was sampled, and tissue TCR repertoires likely differ from those in blood. Even with the large sequencing depth, rarefaction of the sorted-subset datasets indicated that sequencing was incomplete. Pairwise subsampling indicated that sequencing depth was expected to affect the degree of clonotype sharing among donors. Sharing across several donors was observed for around 4.8% of naive CD4, 3% to 3.5% of naive CD8, 2% to 2.5% of memory CD4, and about 0.4% of memory CD8 clonotypes. Because the study included a small number of donors, the genetic and exposure-history diversity represented was limited.

CDR1 and CDR2, looked up from the germline V gene, are SGDLS and YYNGEE. Including cysteine and phenylalanine, the CDR3 has 16 amino acids. The entry retains the CDR3 DNA only, 48 bases that are in frame from base 1. V is shortened by 4 bases, J by 2 bases, and the region joining them spans 19 bases. Using the deep immunoSEQ assay, TCR CDR3 regions were amplified from genomic DNA by multiplex PCR. Extracted genomic DNA from each cell subset was distributed evenly across all wells of several immunoSEQ 96-well plates, and each plate was treated as a replicate. For sorted subsets, each replicate PCR was loaded with 200 ng genomic DNA, equivalent to 25,000 to 35,000 T cell genomes. Purified libraries were quantified with a Qubit 3.0 fluorometer, sized on a Bioanalyzer 2100, and re-quantified with the KAPA Library Quantification kit. Every immunoSEQ 96-well plate was sequenced on a dedicated single-read 150-cycle Illumina NextSeq 550 flow cell. As for how the authors treated the data: Because the immunoSEQ output included only junctional sequences and no quality scores, the filtering could not be the same as the filtering used for full-length reads. To assign V/J genes and CDR3, sequences were annotated using PyIR, a Python wrapper for IgBLAST v1.9, with IMGT germline references. Reads were removed for weak V/J assignments (E-value above 1e-6), missing CDR3, stop codons, out-of-frame junctions, or ambiguous translated residues. V3J clonotypes were defined by identical inferred V gene, J gene, and CDR3 amino acid sequence. To compute the percentage overlap between repertoires, the number of shared unique clonotypes was divided by the size of the smaller repertoire. Three approaches were used to assess repertoire richness: RTK rarefaction, the Chao1 estimator, and Recon v2.1 estimates of unobserved clonotypes. For all TCRbeta clonotypes obtained by the gDNA method from four donors, generation probabilities were computed with OLGA. The immuneACCESS repertoire file appears here via TCRdb, limited to in-frame rearrangements. These files lack a portion of the clones; in checked studies, under half of the deficit traces to unresolved V genes, and the cause of the others is not known. V and J calls and clone size are those listed in that table; D and trimming were worked out from the DNA. The sample profile shows 2,500,000 or so clones; around 90% of them were found once. The top ten clones comprise around 0.14% of the sample.

The donors were healthy, HIV-negative adults with no recently reported acute infections or vaccinations. All donors were Caucasian adults living in Nashville, Tennessee, USA. CD4+ T cells were enriched by magnetic negative selection; naive cells were then positively selected on CD45RA, and the negative fraction formed the memory subset. Blood was collected by leukapheresis, and PBMCs were isolated by Ficoll-Histopaque density gradient centrifugation and then cryopreserved in liquid nitrogen vapor phase. Analytical flow cytometry was used to check the purity and quantity of each magnetically sorted T cell population. Genomic DNA was isolated from each sorted fraction and quantified by UV absorbance on a Nanodrop 2000c. In its sample, this clone was seen once. Its antigen has not been determined. Per-nucleotide qualities are absent, and no much larger clonotype sits a single base away.

The sequenced sample consisted of naive CD4+ T cells sorted from blood. What this sample's cell subset or site label stands for: CD45RA+ positively selected. The TCR was taken from a man younger than 35 in good health. The V gene is TRBV9 and the J gene is TRBJ2-7; a tentative D match to TRBD2 spans 7 bases. The CDR3 reads as follows: CASSRTPGEGAYEQYF. The DNA sequence is given as TGTGCCAGCAGCCGGACCCCAGGGGAGGGGGCCTACGAGCAGTACTTC.